This passage covers 30 T cell receptor beta chains from one sample sequenced in a study of blood T cells in healthy people across ages. For the second PCR, which ran for about 7 to 12 cycles, a sample-barcoded 5' primer and a J-beta primer mix were used. TCRdb redid the calling of the 5' RACE reads with MiXCR, one entry per CDR3 protein. The table includes over 500,000 distinct CDR3 sequences, over 40% detected once. Sequencing was carried out using blood. These receptors all come from a woman at least 80 years old in good health.

This clonotype showed up many times. The chain combines TRBV12-3 or TRBV12-4 with TRBJ1-2; possible D gene TRBD1, 6 bases. This CDR3 spans 15 amino acids. V gave up 3 bases and J gave up 5 bases, with 16 bases separating them. The CDR3 bases are TGTGCCAGCAGTTTCCTAAGGGGTGGGACATATGGCTACACCTTC. Its translation: CASSFLRGGTYGYTF.

V gene TRBV12-3 or TRBV12-4 combines with J gene TRBJ2-5; 7 bases fit TRBD1. This CDR3 contains 16 residues. After removal of 7 bases from V and 1 base from J, the junction contained 12 bases not matched to a gene. CDR3 coding DNA: TGTGCCAGCACCCCCTCGAGGGGGACAGTCCAAGAGACCCAGTACTTC. It specifies CASTPSRGTVQETQYF.

The J gene is TRBJ2-7, the V gene TRBV20-1, with D perhaps TRBD2 (7 bases). This CDR3 region has 14 residues. Germline CDR1 reads DFQATT; CDR2 reads SNEGSKA (reference sequence). V gave up 5 bases and J gave up 7 bases, with 21 bases separating them. For the CDR3, the DNA is TGCAGTGCTGGGGAGGGTGGGGGCTACAATGAGCAGTACTTC. Residues: CSAGEGGGYNEQYF.

V and J are TRBV6-2 or TRBV6-3 and TRBJ2-1; 9 bases fit TRBD2. The germline V gene encodes CDR1 MNHEY and CDR2 SVGEGT. The trim removed 2 bases at V and 1 base at J, leaving 3 bases unmatched. This CDR3 spans 16 amino acids. The CDR3 DNA reads as TGTGCCAGCAGTTACCGGGGACTAGCATCCTACAATGAGCAGTTCTTC. Translation: CASSYRGLASYNEQFF.

J is TRBJ2-4 and V is TRBV7-9; TRBD2 aligns across 7 bases. The J call may be mistaken, given a closer DNA end match to TRBJ2-7. CDR3 length: 14 residues. Germline V lookup: CDR1 SEHNR, CDR2 FQNEAQ (reference sequence). CDR3 sequence reads: CASSPGGLDYEQYF. The CDR3 DNA reads as TGTGCCAGCAGTCCGGGAGGATTAGACTACGAGCAGTACTTC.

As for this clonotype: This may arise from a read error, as a much more abundant clone is one base away. The rearrangement links TRBV5-1 to TRBJ2-7; 8 positions agree with TRBD2. The DNA end is more similar to TRBJ2-5, so the J call may be wrong. The germline CDR1 and CDR2 sequences are SGHRS and YFSETQ. The CDR3 totals 14 residues. The CDR3 protein is CASGTPSGGETQYF. The CDR3 region has the DNA TGCGCCAGCGGCACACCCAGCGGGGGAGAGACCCAGTACTTC.

V usage is TRBV15 and J usage is TRBJ1-2; TRBD1 matches 7 bases. The CDR3 has 15 residues. Germline V gives CDR1 LNHNV, CDR2 YYDKDF (reference sequence). V trimming: 5 bases; J trimming: 2 bases; junction bases outside the gene matches: 8. The CDR3 DNA is TGTGCCACCAGCGATACCGCGACAGGGAACTATGGCTACACCTTC. Protein sequence: CATSDTATGNYGYTF.

The chain is built from TRBV4-3 and TRBJ1-2, with D tentatively TRBD1 (6 bases). This CDR3 is 16 amino acids long. Germline CDR1 is LGHNA and CDR2 is YSLEER. V was pared by 1 base and J by 1 base, with 13 bases between. This CDR3 is CASSQGGGASNYGYTF. In DNA, the CDR3 is TGCGCCAGCAGCCAAGGAGGGGGAGCCAGTAACTATGGCTACACCTTC.

This clonotype was recorded many times. The CDR3 DNA sequence: TGCAGTGCTAGGGAGTCCCCCTACAATGAGCAGTTCTTC. It translates to CSARESPYNEQFF. The rearrangement joins TRBV20-1 to TRBJ2-1, with D unresolved. CDR1 DFQATT and CDR2 SNEGSKA come from the germline V gene (reference sequence). The CDR3 spans 13 residues. The V and J ends lost 3 bases and 2 bases respectively, with 8 bases between them.

This clonotype has ten or more counts. The chain couples TRBV7-3 to TRBJ2-1; D unresolved. Trimming took off 1 base at V and 6 bases at J, with 7 bases between the two ends. Germline V gene lookup returns CDR1 SGHTA and CDR2 FQGTGA. CDR3 length: 13 residues. CDR3 region: CASSLRVLNEQFF. In DNA form, the CDR3 reads TGTGCCAGCAGCTTAAGGGTTCTCAATGAGCAGTTCTTC.

This clonotype was detected only a few times. V and J are TRBV25-1 and TRBJ2-3, with D possibly being TRBD1 (6 bases). CDR1 is MGHDK and CDR2 is SYGVNS in the germline V gene. V was shortened by 2 bases and J by 2 bases, with 14 bases between the two germline ends. The CDR3 sequence is 16 residues long. This chain's CDR3 is CASSEGQYGPTDTQYF. CDR3 nucleotide sequence: TGTGCCAGCAGTGAAGGACAGTATGGGCCCACAGATACGCAGTATTTT. Using reference TRBV25-1 and TRBJ2-3 for the parts outside the CDR3, the full variable domain is EADIYQTPRYLVIGTGKKITLECSQTMGHDKMYWYQQDPGMELHLIHYSYGVNSTEKGDLSSESTVSRIRTEHFPLTLESARPSHTSQYLCASSEGQYGPTDTQYFGPGTRLTVL.

This clonotype was found many times. The J gene is TRBJ2-1, the V gene TRBV25-1, with D unresolved. Germline CDR1 is MGHDK and CDR2 is SYGVNS. The V end lost 3 bases, the J end lost 0 bases, and 24 bases lay between the germline ends. The CDR3 runs 20 residues. The CDR3 DNA follows: TGTGCCAGCAGTGAGAACCTCGGATCTGCGCCCCCGGGCTCCTACAATGAGCAGTTCTTC. Translation: CASSENLGSAPPGSYNEQFF.

V and J are TRBV5-5 and TRBJ2-7; maybe TRBD1 (6 bases). V dropped 0 bases and J dropped 2 bases, with 15 bases sitting between them. The CDR3 contains 16 residues. The germline V gene has CDR1 SGHKS and CDR2 YYEKEE (reference sequence). CDR3 nucleotides: TGTGCCAGCAGCTTGGGGCTTTCGCAGGGGACCTACGAGCAGTACTTC. Translated: CASSLGLSQGTYEQYF. Full variable domain (outside the CDR3, taken from reference TRBV5-5 and TRBJ2-7): DAGVTQSPTHLIKTRGQQVTLRCSPISGHKSVSWYQQVLGQGPQFIFQYYEKEERGRGNFPDRFSARQFPNYSSELNVNALLLGDSALYLCASSLGLSQGTYEQYFGPGTRLTVT.

This chain connects TRBV7-8 to TRBJ2-6; the D gene is possibly TRBD2 (6 bases). This CDR3 has 17 residues. Per the germline V gene, CDR1 is SGHVS and CDR2 is FQNEAQ. Trimming took 0 bases from V and 2 from J, leaving 11 bases between them. Written as DNA, the CDR3 is TGTGCCAGCAGCTTAGCAGATTGGGGGGCTGGGGCCAACGTCCTGACTTTC. Amino acid sequence: CASSLADWGAGANVLTF.

At least ten counts were recorded for this clonotype. This sequence joins TRBV15 and TRBJ2-3; D unclear. The CDR3 is made up of 15 amino acids. V gave up 0 bases and J gave up 4 bases, with 11 bases separating them. The germline V gene has CDR1 LNHNV and CDR2 YYDKDF (reference sequence). The CDR3 is CATSREDEWADTQYF. The CDR3 coding sequence is TGTGCCACCAGCAGAGAGGACGAGTGGGCAGATACGCAGTATTTT.

This clonotype was seen ten or more times. This rearrangement joins TRBV7-2 to TRBJ2-1; 8 bases fit TRBD2. This CDR3 has 16 residues. CDR1 SGHTA and CDR2 FQGNSA come from the germline V gene. J was trimmed by 2 bases and V by 2 bases; bases with no gene match: 5. CDR3 sequence (DNA): TGTGCCAGCAGCTTATCTACCGGGAGGGCCTACAATGAGCAGTTCTTC. Translated, it gives CASSLSTGRAYNEQFF.

This clonotype has more than one count but fewer than ten. This clone may be a read error of a much larger clone one base away. The chain is built from TRBV6-5 and TRBJ2-5, with TRBD2 as a possible D gene (5 bases). Trimming took off 6 bases at V and 0 bases at J, with 14 bases between the two ends. CDR3 length: 15 residues. The germline V gene has CDR1 MNHEY and CDR2 SVGAGI. The CDR3 sequence is CASRPMVAYQETQYF. In DNA form, the CDR3 reads TGTGCCAGCAGGCCAATGGTAGCGTACCAAGAGACCCAGTACTTC.

This clonotype was picked up one time. The V gene is TRBV12-3 or TRBV12-4, the J gene TRBJ2-5; maybe TRBD2 (5 bases). The closer fit of TRBJ2-7 to the DNA end suggests the J call may be wrong. The CDR3 covers 15 residues. The CDR3 DNA reads as TGTGCCAGCAGTTTAGCGGGAGCCGGGCTATACGAGCAGTACTTC. Its protein product is CASSLAGAGLYEQYF.

In this sample, this clonotype turned up a few times. The V gene is TRBV24-1, the J gene TRBJ2-2; D is perhaps TRBD1 (6 bases). There are 19 residues in the CDR3. Germline V CDR1 and CDR2: KGHDR, SFDVKD. Between the trimmed V and J ends, which lost 4 bases and 0 bases, there was a span of 20 bases. CDR3 residues: CATSDQVQGPRPNTGELFF. CDR3 coding DNA: TGTGCCACCAGTGACCAAGTACAGGGACCCCGACCGAACACCGGGGAGCTGTTTTTT.

In regard to this clonotype: This may be a read error: a much more frequent sequence differs by one nucleotide. V is TRBV12-3 or TRBV12-4 and J is TRBJ2-3; D unclear. The CDR3 totals 14 residues. Here the CDR3 reads CANSLEVATDTQYF. DNA for the CDR3: TGTGCCAACAGTTTAGAGGTGGCCACAGATACGCAGTATTTT.

This clonotype was seen ten or more times. The J gene is TRBJ1-1, the V gene TRBV7-2; D gene unclear. Germline values: CDR1 SGHTA, CDR2 FQGNSA. V was pared by 1 base and J by 1 base, with 7 bases between. The CDR3 has 14 amino acids. CDR3: CASSLVARNTEAFF. CDR3 nucleotide sequence: TGTGCCAGCAGCTTAGTTGCAAGGAACACTGAAGCTTTCTTT.

This clonotype was seen a handful of times. J is TRBJ2-5 and V is TRBV20-1; D possibly corresponds to TRBD2 (6 bases). TRBJ2-7 matches the DNA end more closely, so the J call is doubtful. Germline lookup yields CDR1 DFQATT and CDR2 SNEGSKA (reference sequence). The CDR3 covers 14 residues. CDR3 in DNA: TGCAGTGCTAGAGATAGGCTAGCGATAAACGAGCAGTACTTC. It is translated as CSARDRLAINEQYF.

This clonotype turned up a few times. It may be a read error: a sequence one base away is much more abundant. The chain is built from TRBV7-2 and TRBJ2-5; no reliable D call. Trimming removed 0 bases at V and 11 bases at J, with 10 bases between. Germline V CDR1 and CDR2: SGHTA, FQGNSA. The length of the CDR3 is 12 residues. DNA of the CDR3: TGTGCCAGCAGCTTAGCGTGGAATGAGCAGTACTTC. Its protein product is CASSLAWNEQYF.

Remarks on this clonotype: Its ends do not fully match the called genes, so a read error is possible. The chain is built from TRBV14 and TRBJ2-3; 8 bases map to TRBD2. The CDR3 length is 16 residues. CDR1 and CDR2 (germline): SGHDN, FVKESK. The CDR3 DNA sequence: TGTGCCAGCAACCAAGATCTTGGCGGGAGGCAATCCGCGCAGTATTTT. Protein sequence: CASNQDLGGRQSAQYF.

V and J are TRBV10-3 and TRBJ2-7; tentative D call: TRBD1 (6 bases). Deletions cut 3 bases from V and 9 bases from J, with 12 bases between. Germline assignment: CDR1 ENHRY and CDR2 SYGVKD. This CDR3 comprises 12 residues. The CDR3 DNA sequence: TGTGCCATCAGTGAACAGGGCCGAGGGCAGTACTTC. Protein sequence: CAISEQGRGQYF.

Ten or more counts support this clonotype. The chain links TRBV14 to TRBJ2-1; maybe TRBD2 (6 bases). The V gene's germline CDR1 is SGHDN and CDR2 FVKESK. V was pared by 2 bases and J by 1 base, with 12 bases between. The CDR3 length is 16 residues. Here the CDR3 reads CASSQLRDSSYNEQFF. The CDR3 DNA is TGTGCCAGCAGCCAACTGCGGGATAGTTCCTACAATGAGCAGTTCTTC.

With respect to this clonotype: Possible read error: a much larger clone is one base away. The J gene is TRBJ2-5, the V gene TRBV10-3; the match to TRBD2 covers 8 bases. The length of the CDR3 is 14 residues. J lost 5 bases, V lost 5 bases, and 7 bases had no gene match. Germline CDR1 is ENHRY and CDR2 is SYGVKD. The CDR3 region is CAISPRAGVETQYF. The CDR3, as DNA: TGTGCCATCAGTCCTCGAGCGGGGGTTGAGACCCAGTACTTC.

V gene TRBV21-1 combines with J gene TRBJ2-1; TRBD1 is the table's D call, not checked against the DNA. TRBV21-1 is a listed pseudogene. The CDR3 has 16 amino acids. The CDR3 bases are TGTGCCAGCAGCAAAGGGGTAAGGGACGCCAACAATGAGCAGTTCTTC. It encodes CASSKGVRDANNEQFF.

The chain carries TRBV5-1 and TRBJ1-3, with TRBD1 matching 8 bases. Germline V gene sequence: CDR1 SGHRS, CDR2 YFSETQ. There are 18 residues in the CDR3. After removal of 0 bases from V and 2 bases from J, the junction contained 10 bases not matched to a gene. CDR3 bases: TGCGCCAGCAGCTTGGATACGGGGGACAGGCGGCCTGGAAACACCATATATTTT. It encodes CASSLDTGDRRPGNTIYF.

This chain uses TRBV20-1 with TRBJ2-7; D gene unclear. The end of the DNA is better explained by TRBJ2-5, so the J call may be wrong. Germline values: CDR1 DFQATT, CDR2 SNEGSKA (reference sequence). This CDR3 has 13 residues. In DNA, the CDR3 is TGCAGTGCTAGAGAGTGGGGTAGAGAGACCCAGTACTTC. Amino acid sequence: CSAREWGRETQYF.